A selection of T cell receptor beta chains follows, all from one sample in a study of blood T cells in healthy people across ages. One entry per CDR3 protein results from TCRdb running MiXCR on the 5' RACE reads. The data contain roughly 790,000 distinct CDR3 sequences, roughly 47% of them singletons. The sequencing input was blood. These receptors were obtained from a woman between 55 and 75 years old in good health. CDR3s leave out the opening cysteine and the closing phenylalanine or tryptophan.

TRBV29-1,10,TRBJ2-1,SVAGQNNEQF
TRBV29-1,16,TRBJ1-1,SVDIGRGRGSGNTEAF
TRBV11-2,13,TRBJ2-1,ASSSTLGLKETQF
TRBV7-6,13,NA,ASSLITGVRYEQY
TRBV20-1,14,TRBJ1-6,SARDLSGTGDSPLH
TRBV7-2,12,TRBJ2-7,ASSSDRVAYEQY
TRBV18,16,TRBJ2-6,ASSPTGVTRSGANVLT
TRBV6-5,13,TRBJ1-1,ASSYLPREGTEAF
TRBV18,15,TRBJ2-4,ASSPLSGGGAKNIQY
TRBV29-1,12,TRBJ1-4,SACLGQTGKKLF
TRBV10-3,14,TRBJ2-7,AISEPGQGDSYEQY
TRBV20-1,12,TRBJ2-6,SARADGRGNVLT
TRBV20-1,11,TRBJ2-3,SGQGLVVYTQY
TRBV24-1,11,TRBJ1-2,ATGDGTLYGYT
TRBV3-1,14,TRBJ2-1,ASSQAMQREGREQF
TRBV20-1,11,TRBJ1-5,SARGQGGQPQH
TRBV10-3,12,TRBJ1-1,AITASGGYTEAF
TRBV13,16,TRBJ1-5,ASSSYPGTGGVDQLQH
TRBV5-6,12,TRBJ2-7,ASSLGWSSYEQY
TRBV6-5,14,TRBJ2-7,ASSYSSTSGYYEQY
TRBV20-1,9,TRBJ1-1,SATRLPEAF
TRBV4-1,14,TRBJ1-1,ASSSRQGAMNTEAF
TRBV29-1,12,TRBJ2-5,SGSRGSQQETQY
TRBV5-6,14,TRBJ1-6,ASSSARQGGNSPLH
TRBV3-1,15,TRBJ2-7,ASSQDRGGASSYEQY
TRBV7-9,14,TRBJ2-1,ASSPWGGATYNEQF
TRBV11-2,12,TRBJ2-1,ASTQRGGINEQF
TRBV4-2,15,TRBJ1-2,ASSQEIAHVTNYGYT
TRBV20-1,11,TRBJ1-4,SARDRVVEKLF
TRBV18,10,TRBJ2-1,ASAGGKDEQF
TRBV11-3,11,TRBJ1-1,ASSFTQGTEAF
TRBV4-3,12,TRBJ1-5,ASSQDVLNQPQH
TRBV29-1,10,TRBJ2-7,SVPRWGIEQY
TRBV2,13,TRBJ2-2,ASNFGTGSTGELF
TRBV7-2,15,TRBJ2-1,ASSRRSAANSYNEQF
TRBV12-3/TRBV12-4,12,TRBJ1-4,ASRPGTGVEKLF
TRBV7-3,9,NA,ASRVVGTQY
TRBV7-8,14,TRBJ1-4,ASSPGQGRLGEKLF
TRBV3-1,13,NA,ASSQVHGYYNEQY
TRBV7-2,13,NA,ASSSGLAGQETQF
TRBV20-1,11,TRBJ2-7,SATNMRIYEQY
TRBV5-1,12,TRBJ1-4,ASSLDNNNEKLF
TRBV13,11,TRBJ2-5,ASSGGIQETQY
TRBV27,13,TRBJ1-6,ASRDRGEANSPLH
TRBV6-2/TRBV6-3,13,TRBJ1-5,ASADGTGGNQPQH
TRBV2,13,TRBJ2-7,ASSMPGQGSYEQY
TRBV2,16,TRBJ2-5,ASSLQRKTSGRSETQY
TRBV7-2,13,TRBJ2-4,ASSFGGLDQNIQY
TRBV3-1,13,TRBJ1-2,ASSQDLVRNYGYT
TRBV5-1,11,TRBJ1-2,ASSPIKQYGNT
TRBV6-2/TRBV6-3,16,TRBJ2-3,ASSYGTSGRAGLDTQY